Presented here are 2 T cell receptor beta chains from one specimen sequenced in a study of CD8 T cells in ankylosing spondylitis (TCRdb year 2017). Library preparation employed 5' RACE. The run used an Illumina HiSeq 2500. TCRdb trimmed public reads at Q25 via fastp, called clones via MiXCR and kept in-frame beta chains. One record per CDR3 amino acid sequence lists the most common genes and DNA. The sample table shows 670,000 or so distinct CDR3 sequences, and 15% to 20% are seen once. The biggest ten clones account for under 20% of the sample. These TCRs are of unknown antigen specificity. Results and caveats for the whole study, not just this receptor: Blood from ankylosing spondylitis patients appeared to be characterized by a TCR beta motif composed of about 8 highly homologous amino acid variants.

The sample was blood, either unsorted or a sorted T cell fraction (not recorded which). These receptors were obtained from a male donor with ankylosing spondylitis.

This chain links TRBV7-9 with TRBJ2-1; no clear D. V was trimmed by 2 bases and J by 8 bases, leaving 13 bases between them. CDR3 length: 14 amino acids. Germline CDR1 and CDR2: SEHNR and FQNEAQ (reference sequence). CDR3 sequence reads: CASSLFGRIDEQFF. CDR3 sequence (DNA): TGTGCCAGCAGCTTATTCGGAAGGATCGATGAGCAGTTCTTC.

The rearrangement joins TRBV11-2 to TRBJ2-3; 9 nucleotides match TRBD1. Germline CDR1 is SGHAT and CDR2 is FQNNGV. V lost 1 base and J lost 3; bases outside the gene matches: 11. The CDR3 has 18 amino acids. As DNA, the CDR3 is TGTGCCAGCAGCTTAGGGTTACAGGGGGCTCTAGCAACAGATACGCAGTATTTT. Its protein is CASSLGLQGALATDTQYF.